These 20 T cell receptor beta chains share one sample of origin, sequenced in a study of tumor-infiltrating lymphocytes in primary liver carcinoma. The study co-extracted DNA and RNA from 20-30 mg of unsorted bulk tissue. The authors made TCR beta cDNA from around 500 ng total RNA with a constant-region primer. Three nested multiplex PCR rounds, a slightly modified ARM-PCR method, built the TCR beta libraries. In the first two PCR rounds, TRBV1-TRBV30 forward primers were paired with a C-beta reverse primer, and each round lasted about 9 cycles. TCRdb called the multiplex PCR reads again in MiXCR, with one record for every CDR3 protein. This table holds 75,000 to 80,000 distinct CDR3 sequences, approximately 69% found once. Sequencing was performed on tumor-adjacent normal liver tissue. The receptors derive from a man aged 35-49 years with primary liver carcinoma and hepatitis B virus infection.

The chain uses TRBV6-1 and TRBJ1-1, with D tentatively TRBD1 (6 bases). The CDR3 is made up of 11 amino acids. Trimming stripped 6 bases from V and 7 bases from J, with 9 bases between. Looked up from germline, CDR1 is MNHNS and CDR2 is SASEGT. The CDR3 sequence: CASRWTDEAFF. The CDR3 DNA reads TGTGCCAGCAGATGGACAGATGAAGCTTTCTTT.

This clonotype rates as medium-sized. The V and J genes are TRBV12-3 or TRBV12-4 and TRBJ2-1; D gene unclear. The length of the CDR3 is 15 residues. Trimming pared 3 bases from V and 0 bases from J, leaving 9 bases between. CDR3 DNA sequence: TGTGCCAGCAGTTTCTGGGGTAGCTCCTACAATGAGCAGTTCTTC. Its translation is CASSFWGSSYNEQFF.

Many counts were recorded for this clonotype. The J gene is TRBJ2-2, the V gene TRBV6-2 or TRBV6-3, with D maybe TRBD2 (5 bases). The CDR3 length is 15 residues. Trimming left V 0 bases short and J 3 bases short, with 8 bases between. Germline CDR1 and CDR2: MNHEY and SVGEGT. CDR3 coding DNA: TGTGCCAGCAGTTACTCCCGGAGGTACACCGGGGAGCTGTTTTTT. Its translation: CASSYSRRYTGELFF.

The chain links TRBV29-1 to TRBJ2-7; 9 bases fit TRBD2. Germline CDR1 reads SQVTM; CDR2 reads ANQGSEA. V gave up 6 bases and J gave up 7 bases; unmatched junction bases: 10. The CDR3 is made up of 13 amino acids. Written as DNA, the CDR3 is TGCAGCGTCACCATAGCGGGAGTAAGGGAGCAGTACTTC. This encodes CSVTIAGVREQYF.

In this sample, this clonotype turned up once. The chain employs TRBV10-3 and TRBJ2-7; 9 nucleotides align to TRBD1. There are 14 residues in the CDR3. With V trimmed by 9 bases and J by 1 base, 7 bases remained unmatched. Germline lookup yields CDR1 ENHRY and CDR2 SYGVKD. The CDR3 is CAIIPGQGSYEQYF. The CDR3 nucleotides read TGTGCCATAATACCGGGACAGGGATCCTACGAGCAGTACTTC.

Turning to this clonotype: A read error may account for a junction end that differs from germline. The rearrangement uses TRBV28 and TRBJ2-2; tentatively, D is TRBD2 (5 bases). This CDR3 has 13 residues. The germline CDR1 and CDR2 sequences are MDHEN and SYDVKM. CDR3 protein: CASSLQNTGEQFF. In DNA form, the CDR3 reads TGTGCCAGCAGTTTGCAGAATACCGGGGAGCAGTTTTTT.

With respect to this clonotype: This may arise from a read error, as a much more abundant clone is one base away. No conserved phenylalanine or tryptophan ends this CDR3, so it is likely a read error. The chain carries TRBV5-1 and TRBJ2-2; D is perhaps TRBD1 (6 bases). Trimming took 0 bases from V and 10 from J, leaving 10 bases between them. This CDR3 contains 13 residues. The V gene's germline CDR1 is SGHRS and CDR2 YFSETQ. The CDR3 spells CASSLDRAMELFI. CDR3 bases: TGCGCCAGCAGCTTGGACAGGGCAATGGAGCTGTTTATT.

In this sample, this clonotype turned up many times. V gene TRBV28 combines with J gene TRBJ1-2; 7 nucleotides line up with TRBD1. This CDR3 region has 14 residues. In germline, CDR1 is MDHEN, CDR2 SYDVKM. V lost 4 bases, J lost 5 bases, and 7 bases stayed unmatched. In DNA form, the CDR3 reads TGTGCCAGCAGTTCAGTAGGACAGGAGTATGGCTACACCTTC. It encodes CASSSVGQEYGYTF.

Note on this clonotype: A clone one base away is much larger, so this may be a read error. The V gene is TRBV28, the J gene TRBJ2-3; 8 bases are shared with TRBD2. This CDR3 comprises 16 residues. Per the germline V gene, CDR1 is MDHEN and CDR2 is SYDVKM. Here the CDR3 DNA reads TGTGCCAGCAGTTCCCCGGGGGGGATGGGCACAGATACGCGGTATTTT. Protein: CASSSPGGMGTDTRYF.

In regard to this clonotype: Here the CDR3 omits its conserved ending phenylalanine or tryptophan, so a read error is the likely source. V is TRBV6-5 and J is TRBJ2-6; 7 bases fit TRBD1. V was clipped by 8 bases and J by 0 bases; unmatched bases: 13. The CDR3 is 18 amino acids. Germline CDR1 reads MNHEY; CDR2 reads SVGAGI. The CDR3 protein is CASRLDREAGSGANVLTL. The CDR3 region has the DNA TGTGCCAGCCGGCTAGACAGGGAAGCCGGCTCTGGGGCCAACGTCCTGACTTTA.

This clonotype came up once. The junction departs from germline at one end; a sequencing error may be responsible. The rearrangement joins TRBV4-3 to TRBJ1-1; weak D call: TRBD1 (6 bases). The CDR3 contains 13 residues. The germline V gene has CDR1 LGHNA and CDR2 YSLEER. In DNA form, the CDR3 reads TGCTCCAGCAACCAAGGGGGGAACATTGAAGCTTTCTTT. Encoded protein: CSSNQGGNIEAFF.

Comment on this clonotype: Compared with germline, one end of the junction differs, possibly owing to a read error. The chain joins TRBV11-2 to TRBJ2-7, with D unresolved. The germline V gene encodes CDR1 SGHAT and CDR2 FQNNGV. There are 14 residues in the CDR3. CDR3 in DNA: TGTGCCAGCAGCCCCCGCCGCCTGACCTACGACCAGTACTTC. Translation gives CASSPRRLTYDQYF.

This chain joins TRBV4-1 and TRBJ2-3; D may be TRBD1 or TRBD2 (5 bases each). Germline lookup yields CDR1 MGHRA and CDR2 YSYEKL. The CDR3 covers 20 residues. V was pared by 7 bases and J by 2 bases, with 31 bases between. CDR3 amino acids: CASNQAIGTGRLVTTDTQYF. The CDR3 DNA sequence: TGCGCCAGCAACCAGGCTATCGGGACGGGCAGATTAGTCACCACAGATACGCAGTATTTT.

Concerning this clonotype itself: The junction differs from germline at one of its ends, possibly a read error. CDR3 bases: TGTGCCAGCAGTCCGGGCAAAACCTACGAACAGTACTTC. This encodes CASSPGKTYEQYF. The gene calls are TRBV6-2 or TRBV6-3 and TRBJ2-7; no firm D call. CDR1 and CDR2 (germline): MNHEY, SVGEGT. The CDR3 consists of 13 residues.

This clonotype was seen only once. The junction departs from the called germline gene at one end, perhaps through a read error. The chain is built from TRBV11-2 and TRBJ2-5; possible D gene TRBD1, 6 bases. CDR1 and CDR2 (germline): SGHAT, FQNNGV. This CDR3 spans 15 amino acids. DNA for the CDR3: TGTGCCAGCAGCTTAGGAGCGGACAGTCAAGAGAACCAGTACTTC. Translating it yields CASSLGADSQENQYF.

Note on this clonotype: The CDR3 carries no conserved terminal phenylalanine or tryptophan, so it likely arises from a read error. No DNA is shown, since the ends of the CDR3 on it are uncertain; the CDR3 is the one TCRdb lists. The genes are TRBV29-1 and TRBJ1-3; the table's D call, TRBD1, was not checked against the DNA. The CDR3 totals 10 residues, both ends included. Germline-derived CDR1 and CDR2 are SQVTM and ANQGSEA. The CDR3 reads CSVEAGVNYY.

About this clonotype itself: Its ends do not fully match the called genes, so a read error is possible. The CDR3 loop reads CASSPLRSYNEQFF. The CDR3, as DNA: TGTGCCAGCAGCCCCTTACGTTCCTACAATGAGCAGTTCTTT. The chain uses TRBV12-3 or TRBV12-4 and TRBJ2-1, with D hard to call. The CDR3 has 14 amino acids.

To note about this clonotype: The junction differs from germline at one of its ends, possibly a read error. The chain is built from TRBV6-1 and TRBJ2-5, with D possibly being TRBD2 (6 bases). The CDR3 has 14 amino acids. The germline V gene has CDR1 MNHNS and CDR2 SASEGT. This CDR3 reads CASSGGLAQETHYF. As DNA, the CDR3 is TGTGCCAGCAGTGGGGGACTGGCCCAAGAGACCCACTACTTC.

Concerning this clonotype itself: One end of the junction does not line up with germline, which may come from a read error. V usage is TRBV6-2 or TRBV6-3 and J usage is TRBJ2-2, with 12 bases lining up with TRBD1. The germline gives CDR1 MNHEY, CDR2 SVGEGT. The CDR3 loop spans 14 amino acids. DNA of the CDR3: TGTGCCATCTGGGACAGGGGGCTTACCGGGGGGCTGTTTTTT. Residues: CAIWDRGLTGGLFF.

As for this clonotype: At one of its ends the junction is not consistent with the germline gene, which may arise from a read error. V gene TRBV11-1 combines with J gene TRBJ2-1; a possible D gene is TRBD2 (7 bases). Germline CDR1 is SGHAT and CDR2 is FQDESV (reference sequence). The CDR3 contains 15 residues. This chain's CDR3 is CVSWEGTILSSEQFF. The CDR3 coding sequence is TGTGTCAGCTGGGAGGGGACAATCCTCTCCAGTGAGCAGTTCTTC. Using reference TRBV11-1 and TRBJ2-1 for the parts outside the CDR3, the full variable domain is EAEVAQSPRYKITEKSQAVAFWCDPISGHATLYWYRQILGQGPELLVQFQDESVVDDSQLPKDRFSAERLKGVDSTLKIQPAELGDSAMYLCVSWEGTILSSEQFFGPGTRLTVL.